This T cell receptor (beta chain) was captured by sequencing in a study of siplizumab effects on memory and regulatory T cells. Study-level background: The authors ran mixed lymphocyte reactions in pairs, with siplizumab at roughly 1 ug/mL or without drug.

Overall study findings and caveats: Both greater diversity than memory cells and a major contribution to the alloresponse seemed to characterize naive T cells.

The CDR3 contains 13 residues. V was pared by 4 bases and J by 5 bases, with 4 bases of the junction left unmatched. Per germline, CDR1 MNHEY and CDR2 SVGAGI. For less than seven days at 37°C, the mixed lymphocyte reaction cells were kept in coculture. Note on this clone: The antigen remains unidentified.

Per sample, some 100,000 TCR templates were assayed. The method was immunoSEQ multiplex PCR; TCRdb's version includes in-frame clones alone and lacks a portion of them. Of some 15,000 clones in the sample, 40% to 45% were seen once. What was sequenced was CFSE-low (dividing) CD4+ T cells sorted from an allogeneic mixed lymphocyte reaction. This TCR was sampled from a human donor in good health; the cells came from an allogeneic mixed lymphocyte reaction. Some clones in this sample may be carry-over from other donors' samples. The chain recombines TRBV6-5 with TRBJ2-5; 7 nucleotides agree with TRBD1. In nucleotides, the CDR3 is TGTGCCAGCAGTTTCACAGGGGACGAGACCCAGTACTTC. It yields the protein CASSFTGDETQYF.